The rows below give T cell receptor beta chains drawn from one sample of a study of cytomegalovirus exposure and HLA in healthy donors. The table came from immunoSEQ multiplex PCR; TCRdb's copy has only in-frame clones and leaves some out. The sample holds around 210,000 clones. Specimen: PBMCs. The receptors were gathered from a girl between 2 and 10 years old in good health and CMV-seropositive. CDR3s leave out the opening cysteine and the closing phenylalanine or tryptophan. Each record gives: J gene, V gene, D gene, CDR3 protein. A D gene is named only where the DNA matches it firmly.

J gene: TRBJ2-1; V gene: TRBV28; D gene: TRBD1; CDR3 protein: ASPATRQGRSYNEQF
J gene: TRBJ1-2; V gene: TRBV4-1; D gene: TRBD1; CDR3 protein: ASSHMTGSYT
J gene: TRBJ2-3; V gene: TRBV11-2; D gene: .; CDR3 protein: ASSFQLAIKGTDTQY
J gene: TRBJ1-2; V gene: TRBV29-1; D gene: .; CDR3 protein: SVVTGGGGGYT
J gene: TRBJ1-2; V gene: TRBV28; D gene: .; CDR3 protein: ASQIGFYGYT
J gene: TRBJ2-3; V gene: TRBV5-4; D gene: TRBD1; CDR3 protein: ASSPGTGRVTGTDTQY
J gene: TRBJ2-3; V gene: TRBV29-1; D gene: TRBD2; CDR3 protein: SVTTSGSTDTQY
J gene: TRBJ2-7; V gene: TRBV18; D gene: .; CDR3 protein: ASSPYWSTSYEQY
J gene: TRBJ1-2; V gene: TRBV9; D gene: .; CDR3 protein: ASSADRRYGYT
J gene: TRBJ2-3; V gene: TRBV5-1; D gene: .; CDR3 protein: ASSFLADTQY
J gene: TRBJ1-2; V gene: TRBV9; D gene: .; CDR3 protein: ASSVGGGYT
J gene: TRBJ2-2; V gene: TRBV5-4; D gene: .; CDR3 protein: ASSLGQGWGAGNTGELF
J gene: TRBJ1-5; V gene: TRBV5-4; D gene: TRBD1; CDR3 protein: ASSEGQGRQPQH
J gene: TRBJ1-1; V gene: TRBV7-2; D gene: .; CDR3 protein: ASSFRHGDTEAF
J gene: TRBJ2-2; V gene: TRBV6-5; D gene: TRBD1; CDR3 protein: ASRWQTGGTGELF
J gene: TRBJ2-3; V gene: TRBV9; D gene: .; CDR3 protein: ASSVRGGTDTQY
J gene: TRBJ1-2; V gene: TRBV10-2; D gene: .; CDR3 protein: ASSELTSPSYGYT
J gene: TRBJ1-5; V gene: TRBV18; D gene: TRBD1; CDR3 protein: ASSRTGDSNQPQH
J gene: TRBJ2-3; V gene: TRBV4-1; D gene: TRBD2; CDR3 protein: ASSQELAGFTDTQY
J gene: TRBJ1-1; V gene: TRBV7-9; D gene: TRBD1; CDR3 protein: ASTIRGAEAF
J gene: TRBJ2-7; V gene: TRBV11-3; D gene: .; CDR3 protein: ASSFSGSYEQY
J gene: TRBJ2-7; V gene: TRBV4-2; D gene: .; CDR3 protein: ASSQGIGDPPYEQY
J gene: TRBJ2-3; V gene: TRBV7-9; D gene: TRBD2; CDR3 protein: ASSSPWEREFTDTQY
J gene: TRBJ2-4; V gene: TRBV6-4; D gene: TRBD2; CDR3 protein: ASSDCRGESIQY
J gene: TRBJ2-7; V gene: TRBV9; D gene: .; CDR3 protein: ASRQGPETGEQY
J gene: TRBJ1-5; V gene: TRBV14; D gene: .; CDR3 protein: ASIGQPQH
J gene: TRBJ2-2; V gene: TRBV2; D gene: .; CDR3 protein: ASSEFAVLNTGELF
J gene: TRBJ2-3; V gene: TRBV28; D gene: TRBD2; CDR3 protein: ATTGGREVLDTQY
J gene: TRBJ2-7; V gene: TRBV6-1; D gene: .; CDR3 protein: AAKRGTSYEQY
J gene: TRBJ1-1; V gene: TRBV9; D gene: .; CDR3 protein: ASSPYWGGTEAF
J gene: TRBJ2-3; V gene: TRBV7-6; D gene: .; CDR3 protein: ASSLLGGRGTDTQY
J gene: TRBJ1-4; V gene: TRBV18; D gene: .; CDR3 protein: ASSSQGTTNEKLF
J gene: TRBJ1-1; V gene: TRBV5-6; D gene: .; CDR3 protein: ASSLYTEAF
J gene: TRBJ1-4; V gene: TRBV10-3; D gene: TRBD1; CDR3 protein: AISQGATNEKLF
J gene: TRBJ2-3; V gene: TRBV27; D gene: TRBD1; CDR3 protein: ASSLFRGDTQY
J gene: TRBJ2-1; V gene: TRBV7-9; D gene: .; CDR3 protein: ASSFDWINEQF
J gene: TRBJ1-2; V gene: TRBV7-9; D gene: TRBD1; CDR3 protein: ASSPGQGNYGYT
J gene: TRBJ2-4; V gene: TRBV7-2; D gene: TRBD2; CDR3 protein: ASSFTAGGSKNIQY
J gene: TRBJ2-7; V gene: TRBV28; D gene: TRBD2; CDR3 protein: ASSDTSGTLEQY
J gene: TRBJ1-5; V gene: TRBV6-1; D gene: TRBD1; CDR3 protein: ASIGQGGPPQH
J gene: TRBJ2-7; V gene: TRBV27; D gene: TRBD2; CDR3 protein: ASSRTSGTYEQY